The clone carrying this T cell receptor (beta chain) was seen just once. This specimen comes from a study of technical replicates of blood from a handful of donors. Produced via immunoSEQ multiplex PCR; TCRdb's table is partial and in-frame only. The table has tens of thousands of clones, about 92% seen once. The sequence derives from a human donor in good health. Input material: T cells isolated from PBMCs.

The CDR3 reads CASSSTGLAGVFGYEQYF. Written as DNA, the CDR3 is TGTGCCAGCAGCTCAACGGGACTAGCGGGAGTATTTGGCTACGAGCAGTACTTC. The chain links TRBV7-3 to TRBJ2-7; 14 nucleotides match TRBD2. Germline-derived CDR1 and CDR2 are SGHTA and FQGTGA. V shed 4 bases, J shed 3 bases, and the junction held 11 bases outside the gene matches. CDR3 size: 18 residues. The full variable domain, in which reference TRBV7-3 and TRBJ2-7 provide the parts outside the CDR3, is GAGVSQTPSNKVTEKGKYVELRCDPISGHTALYWYRQSLGQGPEFLIYFQGTGAADDSGLPNDRFFAVRPEGSVSTLKIQRTERGDSAVYLCASSSTGLAGVFGYEQYFGPGTRLTVT.